One sample yielded the 19 T cell receptor beta chains listed below, sequenced in a study of shared clonotypes between healthy human individuals (TCRdb year 2020). The library was built by means of the immunoSEQ multiplex PCR assay. TCRdb took this table from immuneACCESS and kept in-frame rearrangements with V and J called. Such tables lack part of the clones; where checked against another copy, unresolved V genes explain under half of the gap, and the rest is unexplained. The sample includes 1,500,000 or so clones, with approximately 98.5% observed a single time. The biggest ten clones account for 0.36% of the sample. The sequenced sample was naive CD4+ T cells sorted from blood. The sample's cell subset or site, from its label and the paper: CD45RA+ positively selected. The receptors were gathered from a man aged 30-40 years in good health.

This rearrangement joins TRBV18 to TRBJ1-1; D gene uncertain. CDR3 length: 15 residues. Germline-derived CDR1 and CDR2 are KGHSH and LQKENI. The V gene lost 2 bases and the J gene lost 0 bases, with 10 bases spanning the gap. The CDR3: CASSPNSGMNTEAFF. The CDR3 DNA follows: TGTGCCAGCTCACCAAACAGCGGGATGAACACTGAAGCTTTCTTT.

The chain joins TRBV19 to TRBJ2-1; D may be TRBD1 or TRBD2 (6 bases each). V was cut by 6 bases and J by 4 bases, with 16 bases left in between. CDR1 and CDR2 from the germline V gene are LNHDA and SQIVND (reference sequence). CDR3 size: 15 residues. The CDR3 region is CASSPRGPWYNEQFF. CDR3 coding DNA: TGTGCCAGTAGCCCCCGGGGGCCATGGTACAATGAGCAGTTCTTC.

V gene TRBV2 combines with J gene TRBJ2-1, with 8 bases fitting TRBD2. Per germline, CDR1 SNHLY and CDR2 FYNNEI. The CDR3 runs to 16 residues. V lost 6 bases and J lost 5; bases outside the gene matches: 12. This chain's CDR3 is CASRRLASNIDNEQFF. CDR3 in DNA: TGTGCCAGCAGGAGACTAGCGTCTAATATCGACAATGAGCAGTTCTTC.

This sequence joins TRBV29-1 and TRBJ2-7, with D unresolved. CDR3 length: 14 amino acids. The V end lost 1 base, the J end lost 0 bases, and 10 bases lay between the germline ends. The germline V gene encodes CDR1 SQVTM and CDR2 ANQGSEA. CDR3 coding DNA: TGCAGCGTTGAAGCACGTGGCAGCTCCTACGAGCAGTACTTC. Protein product: CSVEARGSSYEQYF.

The chain combines TRBV10-1 with TRBJ2-1; 8 bases fit TRBD2. Losses at the gene ends were 6 bases for V and 4 bases for J; bases not matched to a gene: 5. The germline V gene has CDR1 WNHNN and CDR2 SYGVQD (reference sequence). The CDR3 consists of 14 residues. CDR3 DNA: TGCGCCAGCAGCGAGGGACTAGTTTACAATGAGCAGTTCTTC. Protein: CASSEGLVYNEQFF.

The V gene is TRBV18, the J gene TRBJ2-3; 8 bases are a match to TRBD1. In germline, CDR1 is KGHSH, CDR2 LQKENI. The CDR3 is 15 amino acids. V lost 5 bases and J lost 3; bases outside the gene matches: 7. CDR3 amino acids: CASSTDRGRTDTQYF. Written as DNA, the CDR3 is TGTGCCAGCTCAACTGACAGGGGTAGGACAGATACGCAGTATTTT.

CDR3 DNA: TGCGCCAGCAGTGAGTTAAGGGCCTACGAGCAGTACTTC. Residues: CASSELRAYEQYF. The V and J genes are TRBV10-1 and TRBJ2-7; no clear D. Germline V lookup: CDR1 WNHNN, CDR2 SYGVQD (reference sequence). The CDR3 runs to 13 residues. Trimming took 1 base from V and 2 from J, leaving 6 bases between them.

This clone has a single count. This CDR3 reads CASSPSGPIEQYF. CDR3 DNA sequence: TGTGCCAGCTCACCATCCGGTCCTATCGAGCAGTACTTC. The chain couples TRBV18 to TRBJ2-7; D is undetermined. The CDR3 has 13 amino acids. Germline V lookup: CDR1 KGHSH, CDR2 LQKENI. Between the trimmed V and J ends, which lost 2 bases and 6 bases, there was a span of 11 bases.

The V call is TRBV10-1, the J call TRBJ2-2; no clear D. The germline V and J ends were trimmed by 5 bases and 3 bases, with 7 bases remaining between them. Germline V gene data show CDR1 as WNHNN and CDR2 as SYGVQD (reference sequence). This CDR3 contains 13 residues. The CDR3 is CASSRQDTGELFF. The CDR3 DNA sequence: TGCGCCAGCAGTCGACAAGACACCGGGGAGCTGTTTTTT.

The chain links TRBV5-1 to TRBJ2-2, with 11 bases fitting TRBD2. J lost 5 bases, V lost 3 bases, and 6 bases had no gene match. CDR3 length: 16 residues. Germline CDR1 is SGHRS and CDR2 is YFSETQ. The CDR3 DNA sequence: TGCGCCAGCAGCTCACTAGCGGGAGTTCAGACCGGGGAGCTGTTTTTT. This translates into CASSSLAGVQTGELFF.

The rearrangement links TRBV11-2 to TRBJ2-1; D is unclear. V was trimmed by 2 bases and J by 7 bases, leaving 12 bases between them. CDR3 length equals 14 residues. The germline V gene has CDR1 SGHAT and CDR2 FQNNGV. The CDR3 nucleotides are TGTGCCAGCAGCTTAATTTCTCTGAGGAATGAGCAGTTCTTC. Residues: CASSLISLRNEQFF.

V gene TRBV6-1 combines with J gene TRBJ2-5, with D possibly being TRBD1 (6 bases). The CDR3 runs to 15 residues. V dropped 1 base and J dropped 4 bases, with 13 bases sitting between them. Per germline, CDR1 MNHNS and CDR2 SASEGT. CDR3 nucleotides: TGTGCCAGCAGTGAAGTATACAGGGTACGAGAGACCCAGTACTTC. Its translation is CASSEVYRVRETQYF.

The CDR3: CASSIWEGTLNTEAFF. The CDR3 nucleotides read TGTGCCAGTAGTATCTGGGAGGGGACACTGAACACTGAAGCTTTCTTT. The V call is TRBV19, the J call TRBJ1-1; TRBD1 might be the D (6 bases). This CDR3 is 16 amino acids long. Per the germline V gene, CDR1 is LNHDA and CDR2 is SQIVND (reference sequence). Trimming stripped 3 bases from V and 0 bases from J, with 14 bases between.

J is TRBJ1-5 and V is TRBV28; TRBD1 is a possible D gene (6 bases). This CDR3 has 16 amino acids. V was trimmed by 3 bases and J by 2 bases, leaving 14 bases between them. Germline loops: CDR1 MDHEN, CDR2 SYDVKM. This CDR3 is CASSFRGGAGNQPQHF. Here the CDR3 DNA reads TGTGCCAGCAGTTTTAGGGGGGGCGCGGGCAATCAGCCCCAGCATTTT.

This sequence joins TRBV9 and TRBJ2-3; TRBD2 is a possible D gene (6 bases). There are 15 residues in the CDR3. Trimming left V 0 bases short and J 3 bases short, with 11 bases between. In germline, CDR1 is SGDLS, CDR2 YYNGEE. The CDR3 DNA reads as TGTGCCAGCAGCGTAGATCCAGGGAGGACAGATACGCAGTATTTT. The encoded protein is CASSVDPGRTDTQYF.

The chain uses TRBV11-2 and TRBJ1-1, with a tentative D call TRBD1 (5 bases). Germline lookup yields CDR1 SGHAT and CDR2 FQNNGV. The CDR3 spans 15 residues. The V gene lost 0 bases and the J gene lost 3 bases, with 11 bases spanning the gap. CDR3 nucleotide sequence: TGTGCCAGCAGCTTAGATCCGCAGGGCGACACTGAAGCTTTCTTT. Protein product: CASSLDPQGDTEAFF.

The chain employs TRBV5-4 and TRBJ2-1; maybe TRBD1 (6 bases). Trimming pared 0 bases from V and 8 bases from J, leaving 9 bases between. The CDR3 is 13 amino acids. Germline V CDR1 and CDR2: SGHNT, YYREEE (reference sequence). The CDR3 region has the DNA TGTGCCAGCAGCTTGGGACAGGTTTATGAGCAGTTCTTC. This sequence encodes CASSLGQVYEQFF.

The chain recombines TRBV5-1 with TRBJ2-6, with D unresolved. Trimming removed 1 base at V and 0 bases at J, with 5 bases between. Germline assignment: CDR1 SGHRS and CDR2 YFSETQ. The CDR3 is made up of 15 amino acids. CDR3 loop: CASSLRLSGANVLTF. DNA of the CDR3: TGCGCCAGCAGCTTGAGGCTCTCTGGGGCCAACGTCCTGACTTTC.

The chain employs TRBV28 and TRBJ2-1; TRBD2 matches 7 bases. Germline loops: CDR1 MDHEN, CDR2 SYDVKM. V gave up 1 base and J gave up 3 bases; unmatched junction bases: 6. The CDR3 is made up of 16 amino acids. The CDR3, as DNA: TGTGCCAGCAGTTTATTTAGCGGGCCCTACTACAATGAGCAGTTCTTC. Protein sequence: CASSLFSGPYYNEQFF.